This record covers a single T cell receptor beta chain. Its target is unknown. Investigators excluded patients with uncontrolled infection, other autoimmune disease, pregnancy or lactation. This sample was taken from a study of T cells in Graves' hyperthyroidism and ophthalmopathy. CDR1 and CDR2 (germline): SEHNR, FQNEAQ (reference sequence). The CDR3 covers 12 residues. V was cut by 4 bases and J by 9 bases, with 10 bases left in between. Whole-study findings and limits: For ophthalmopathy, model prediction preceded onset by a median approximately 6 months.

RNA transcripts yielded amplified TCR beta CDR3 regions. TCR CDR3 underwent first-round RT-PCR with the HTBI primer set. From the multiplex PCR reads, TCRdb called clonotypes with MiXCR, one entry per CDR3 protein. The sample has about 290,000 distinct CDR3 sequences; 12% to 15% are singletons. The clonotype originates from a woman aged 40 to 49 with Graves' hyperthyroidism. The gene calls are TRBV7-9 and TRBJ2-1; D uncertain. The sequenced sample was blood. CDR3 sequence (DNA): TGTGCCAGCAGCTCTGCAGGCTCTGAGCAGTTCTTC. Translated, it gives CASSSAGSEQFF.